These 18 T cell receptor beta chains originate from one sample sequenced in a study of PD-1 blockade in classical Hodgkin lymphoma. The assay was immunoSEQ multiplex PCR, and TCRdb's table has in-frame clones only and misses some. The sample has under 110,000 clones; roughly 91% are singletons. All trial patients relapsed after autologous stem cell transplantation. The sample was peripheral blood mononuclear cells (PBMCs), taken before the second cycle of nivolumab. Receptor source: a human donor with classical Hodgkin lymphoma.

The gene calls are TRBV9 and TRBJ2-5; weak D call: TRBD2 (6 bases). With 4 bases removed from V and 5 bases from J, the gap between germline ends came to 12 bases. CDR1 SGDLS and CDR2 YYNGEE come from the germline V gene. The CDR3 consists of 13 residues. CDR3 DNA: TGTGCCAGCAGCAGGGACTTCTGGGAGACCCAGTACTTC. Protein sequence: CASSRDFWETQYF.

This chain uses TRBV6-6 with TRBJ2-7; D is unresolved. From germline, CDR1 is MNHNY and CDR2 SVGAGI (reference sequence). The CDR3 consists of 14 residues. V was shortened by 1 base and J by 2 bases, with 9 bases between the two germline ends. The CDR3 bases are TGTGCCAGCAGTTACTGGCCGGGCGCCTACGAGCAGTACTTC. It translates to CASSYWPGAYEQYF.

The CDR3 sequence is CASSLPQGVSGNTIYF. CDR3 in DNA: TGTGCCAGCAGCTTACCCCAGGGAGTTTCTGGAAACACCATATATTTT. The J gene is TRBJ1-3, the V gene TRBV7-2; D is possibly TRBD1 (5 bases). The CDR3 extends over 16 amino acids. V was cut by 2 bases and J by 1 base, with 12 bases left in between. Germline loops: CDR1 SGHTA, CDR2 FQGNSA.

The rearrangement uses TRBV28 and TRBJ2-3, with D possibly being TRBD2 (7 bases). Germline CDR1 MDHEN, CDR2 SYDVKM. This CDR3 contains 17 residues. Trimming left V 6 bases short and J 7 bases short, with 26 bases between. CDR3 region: CASSILAWGGPSYTQYF. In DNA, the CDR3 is TGTGCCAGCAGCATATTAGCCTGGGGGGGGCCGTCATATACGCAGTATTTT. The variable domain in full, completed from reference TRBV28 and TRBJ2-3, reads DVKVTQSSRYLVKRTGEKVFLECVQDMDHENMFWYRQDPGLGLRLIYFSYDVKMKEKGDIPEGYSVSREKKERFSLILESASTNQTSMYLCASSILAWGGPSYTQYFGPGTRLTVL.

CDR3 sequence reads: CASSTGTDNYGYTF. The DNA for the CDR3 is TGTGCCAGCTCAACTGGGACAGACAACTATGGCTACACCTTC. This chain connects TRBV18 to TRBJ1-2; 7 positions match TRBD1. V shed 5 bases, J shed 2 bases, and the junction held 5 bases outside the gene matches. CDR1 is KGHSH, CDR2 LQKENI, per germline. The CDR3 loop spans 14 amino acids. Filled out from reference TRBV18 and TRBJ1-2, the complete variable domain reads NAGVMQNPRHLVRRRGQEARLRCSPMKGHSHVYWYRQLPEEGLKFMVYLQKENIIDESGMPKERFSAEFPKEGPSILRIQQVVRGDSAAYFCASSTGTDNYGYTFGSGTRLTVV.

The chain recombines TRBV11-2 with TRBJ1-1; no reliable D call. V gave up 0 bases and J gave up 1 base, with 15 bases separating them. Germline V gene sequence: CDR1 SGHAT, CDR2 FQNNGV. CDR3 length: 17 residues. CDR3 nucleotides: TGTGCCAGCAGCTTAGATCTTTCCAATATGGGGAACACTGAAGCTTTCTTT. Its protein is CASSLDLSNMGNTEAFF.

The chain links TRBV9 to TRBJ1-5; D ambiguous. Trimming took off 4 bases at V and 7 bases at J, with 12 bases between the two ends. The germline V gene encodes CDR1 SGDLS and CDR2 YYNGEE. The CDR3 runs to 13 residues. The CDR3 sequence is CASSPGERQPQHF. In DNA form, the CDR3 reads TGTGCCAGCAGCCCCGGTGAGAGACAGCCCCAGCATTTT.

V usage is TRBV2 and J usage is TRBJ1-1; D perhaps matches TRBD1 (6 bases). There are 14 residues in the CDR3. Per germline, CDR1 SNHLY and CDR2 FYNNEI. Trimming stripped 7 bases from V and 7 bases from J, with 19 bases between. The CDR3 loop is CASTTKGGGVEAFF. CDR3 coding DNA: TGTGCCAGCACCACGAAGGGGGGGGGTGTTGAAGCTTTCTTT.

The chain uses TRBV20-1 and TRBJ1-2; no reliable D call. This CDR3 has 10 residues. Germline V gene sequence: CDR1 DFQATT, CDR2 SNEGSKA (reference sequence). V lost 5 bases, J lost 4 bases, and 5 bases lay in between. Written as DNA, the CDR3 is TGCAGTGCTGGGTCCTATGGCTACACCTTC. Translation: CSAGSYGYTF.

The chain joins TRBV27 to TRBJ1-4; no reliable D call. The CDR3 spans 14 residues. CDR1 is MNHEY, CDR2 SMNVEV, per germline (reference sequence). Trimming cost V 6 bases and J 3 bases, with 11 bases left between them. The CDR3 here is CASRRGISNEKLFF. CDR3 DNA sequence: TGTGCCAGCAGACGTGGTATATCTAATGAAAAACTGTTTTTT.

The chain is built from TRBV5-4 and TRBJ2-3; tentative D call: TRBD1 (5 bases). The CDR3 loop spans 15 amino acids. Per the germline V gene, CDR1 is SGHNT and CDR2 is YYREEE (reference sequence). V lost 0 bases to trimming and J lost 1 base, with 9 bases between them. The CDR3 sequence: CASSLEVGRTDTQYF. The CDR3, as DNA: TGTGCCAGCAGCTTGGAGGTGGGGCGCACAGATACGCAGTATTTT.

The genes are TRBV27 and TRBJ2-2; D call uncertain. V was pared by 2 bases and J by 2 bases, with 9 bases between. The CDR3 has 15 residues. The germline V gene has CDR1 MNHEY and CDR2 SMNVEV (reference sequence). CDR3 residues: CASSLHQPNTGELFF. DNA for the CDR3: TGTGCCAGCAGTTTACATCAGCCCAACACCGGGGAGCTGTTTTTT.

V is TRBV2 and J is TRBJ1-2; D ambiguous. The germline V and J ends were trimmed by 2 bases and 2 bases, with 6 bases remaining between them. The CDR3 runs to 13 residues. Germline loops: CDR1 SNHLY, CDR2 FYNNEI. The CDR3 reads CASSESSNYGYTF. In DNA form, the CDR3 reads TGTGCCAGCAGTGAAAGTTCCAACTATGGCTACACCTTC.

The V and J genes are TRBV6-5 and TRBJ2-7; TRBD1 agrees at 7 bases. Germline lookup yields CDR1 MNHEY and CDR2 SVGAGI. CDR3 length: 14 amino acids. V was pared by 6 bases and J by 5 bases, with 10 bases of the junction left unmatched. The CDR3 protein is CASRLTDRAHEQYF. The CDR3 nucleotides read TGTGCCAGCAGACTTACTGACAGGGCCCACGAGCAGTACTTC.

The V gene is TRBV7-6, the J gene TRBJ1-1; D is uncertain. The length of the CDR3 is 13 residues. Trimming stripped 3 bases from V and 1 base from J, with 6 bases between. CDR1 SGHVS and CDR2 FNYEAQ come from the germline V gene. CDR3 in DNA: TGTGCCAGCAGCTTTAGCCGGAACACTGAAGCTTTCTTT. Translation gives CASSFSRNTEAFF.

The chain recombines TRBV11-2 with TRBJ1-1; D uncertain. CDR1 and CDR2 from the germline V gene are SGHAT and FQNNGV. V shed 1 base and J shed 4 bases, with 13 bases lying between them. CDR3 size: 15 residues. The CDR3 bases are TGTGCCAGCAGCTTAGCCCCTGAGTGGGTCACTGAAGCTTTCTTT. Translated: CASSLAPEWVTEAFF.

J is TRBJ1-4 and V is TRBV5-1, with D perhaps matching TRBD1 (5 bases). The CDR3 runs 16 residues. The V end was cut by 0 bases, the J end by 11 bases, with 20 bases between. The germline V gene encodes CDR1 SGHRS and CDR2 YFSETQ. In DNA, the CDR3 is TGCGCCAGCAGCTTGGATTTCAGGGTTACAATCGATAAACTGTTTTTT. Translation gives CASSLDFRVTIDKLFF.

CDR3 amino acids: CASSLRGGEQYF. CDR3 bases: TGTGCCAGCAGCTTAAGGGGGGGAGAGCAGTACTTC. The chain employs TRBV7-3 and TRBJ2-7; 7 bases agree with TRBD2. There are 12 residues in the CDR3. V lost 1 base to trimming and J lost 7 bases; unmatched junction nucleotides: 1. CDR1 SGHTA and CDR2 FQGTGA come from the germline V gene.